The TCR beta chain under discussion was sequenced for a study of ipilimumab plus nivolumab after autologous stem cell transplantation. Study information: A median of about 8 nivolumab and 5 ipilimumab doses were given.

Patients received nivolumab 3 mg/kg at weeks 1, 4, 7, 10, then fortnightly to week 26. The assay was immunoSEQ multiplex PCR, and TCRdb's table has in-frame clones only and misses some. The sample includes several thousand clones, about 80% seen only once; the top ten take about a sixth. About this clone itself: This specimen includes other DNA sequences encoding the same CDR3.

V dropped 3 bases and J dropped 4 bases, with 7 bases sitting between them. The CDR3 has 13 amino acids. Germline loops: CDR1 MGHRA, CDR2 YSYEKL. This chain connects TRBV4-1 to TRBJ1-5; weak D call: TRBD1 (5 bases). The source is a male donor with multiple myeloma. Specimen: PBMCs, collected in a trial of ipilimumab plus nivolumab as post-transplant consolidation. For the CDR3, the DNA is TGCGCCAGCAGCCAGGGACTAAATCAGCCCCAGCATTTT. As protein: CASSQGLNQPQHF.